This T cell receptor (beta chain) was sequenced for a study of identical twins. Study-wide points: Beta out-of-frame sequences showed weaker excess sharing between twins.

There were only healthy Caucasians among the donors. V dropped 2 bases and J dropped 3 bases, with 11 bases sitting between them. Germline V gene sequence: CDR1 MGHRA, CDR2 YSYEKL. This CDR3 spans 14 amino acids. TCRdb reprocessed the 5' RACE reads with MiXCR, giving one entry per CDR3 protein. Here the sample spans fewer than 450,000 distinct CDR3 sequences, roughly 9% being singletons. As concerns this clonotype: The antigen is not known.

Sequencing was carried out using naive T cells sorted from blood. The clonotype comes from a woman between 50 and 59 years old in good health. The rearrangement links TRBV4-1 to TRBJ2-7, with D possibly called TRBD1 or TRBD2 (5 bases each). The CDR3 DNA reads TGCGCCAGCAGCCAATGGGACGGAAACTACGAGCAGTACGTC. It is translated as CASSQWDGNYEQYV.